The sequence of this T cell receptor (beta chain) was determined in a study of T cells in Graves' hyperthyroidism and ophthalmopathy. The length of the CDR3 is 13 residues. V was pared by 6 bases and J by 2 bases, with 11 bases between. From germline, CDR1 is SGDLS and CDR2 YYNGEE. RNA transcripts provided the source from which TCR beta CDR3 regions were amplified. Researchers ran a first-round RT-PCR on the TCR CDR3 using the HTBI primer set. TCRdb re-called the multiplex PCR reads through MiXCR, storing one row per CDR3 protein. The sample lists about 96,000 distinct CDR3 sequences, around 50% occurring once. This clonotype has only a few counts. A lack of ophthalmopathy progression within 18 months defined stable Graves' hyperthyroidism. The diagnostic basis comprised clinical symptoms, serum thyroxine and TRAb, thyroid ultrasound and orbital computed tomography. Source material for PBMCs was over 8 ml fresh peripheral blood.

What was sequenced was blood. The source of this sequence is a woman aged 40 to 50 with Graves' hyperthyroidism. The chain combines TRBV9 with TRBJ1-1; maybe TRBD1 (5 bases). This CDR3 is CASTRGGNTEAFF. As DNA, the CDR3 is TGTGCCAGCACCCGGGGGGGAAACACTGAAGCTTTCTTT.